A single TCR beta chain is shown here with its context. The target antigen is unknown. This sample is part of a study of Ad26.COV2.S vaccination and SARS-CoV-2 variants. The protocol was immunoSEQ multiplex PCR, while the TCRdb copy is restricted to in-frame clones and leaves out a portion. This sample has about 350,000 clones; about 90% occur once, and the top ten carry roughly 3.9%. Findings and caveats of the study: The breadth of spike-specific CD8+ and CD4+ T cell responses after vaccination was reportedly substantial. Ad26.COV2.S recipients had broader spike-specific TCRs (P = 0.0014). With respect to non-spike TCR breadth, vaccine and placebo recipients were similar.

V gave up 7 bases and J gave up 7 bases; unmatched junction bases: 8. Germline V CDR1 and CDR2: MNHEY, SVGAGI. CDR3 size: 13 residues. The J gene is TRBJ1-2, the V gene TRBV6-5; TRBD1 matches at 8 bases. The sequence was obtained from a human donor who had recovered from COVID-19. The input for sequencing was peripheral blood, taken after recovery from COVID-19. In DNA, the CDR3 is TGTGCCAGCACCTTCGGACAGGGAGGTGGCTACACCTTC. Its translation is CASTFGQGGGYTF.